This TCR beta chain stems from a study of T cells expressing NK-cell markers. Turning to the study itself: There were seven HCMV-seropositive donors and one seronegative donor among the eight sequenced. Overall study findings and caveats: It was still unclear whether expanded NKG2C+ T cell clones were HCMV specific. The CD3+CD56-NKG2C+ fraction was also led by these clonotypes in a handful of donors.

Beta-chain TCR cDNA was generated via 5'RACE template switching with UMIs. TCRdb reprocessed the 5' RACE reads and stores each CDR3 protein as one record, lacking DNA. This sample contains approximately 550,000 distinct CDR3 sequences. On this clonotype: Antigen: not known.

This CDR3 contains 14 residues. Germline V CDR1 and CDR2: SGHRS, YFSETQ. The chain employs TRBV5-1 and TRBJ2-5; TCRdb proposes TRBD2, but this gene call is untestable without DNA. The material sequenced was blood T cells: a sorted CD56 or NKG2C T cell subset, CD4+ or CD8+ T cells, or bulk PBMC T cells (not recorded which). This sequence originates from a man between 18 and 35 years old in good health. CDR3 amino acids: CASSPSPGLSAQYF.